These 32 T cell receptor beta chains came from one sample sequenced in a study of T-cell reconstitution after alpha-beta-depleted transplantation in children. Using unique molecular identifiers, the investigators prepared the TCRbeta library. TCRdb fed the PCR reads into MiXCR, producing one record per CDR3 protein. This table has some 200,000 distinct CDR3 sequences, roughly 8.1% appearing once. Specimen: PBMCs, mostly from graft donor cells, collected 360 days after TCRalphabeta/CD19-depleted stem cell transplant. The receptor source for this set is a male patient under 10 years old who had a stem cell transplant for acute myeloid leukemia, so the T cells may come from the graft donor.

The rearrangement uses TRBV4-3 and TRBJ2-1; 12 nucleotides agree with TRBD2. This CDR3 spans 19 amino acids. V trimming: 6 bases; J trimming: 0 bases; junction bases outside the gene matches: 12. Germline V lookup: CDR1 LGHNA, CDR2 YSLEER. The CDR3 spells CASSPQTSGRVSSYNEQFF. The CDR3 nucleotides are TGCGCCAGCAGTCCCCAGACTAGCGGGAGAGTTAGCTCCTACAATGAGCAGTTCTTC.

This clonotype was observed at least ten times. The CDR3 region is CASSLGVNYNEQFF. Here the CDR3 DNA reads TGCGCCAGCAGCTTGGGGGTTAATTACAATGAGCAGTTCTTC. The rearrangement links TRBV5-1 to TRBJ2-1; no reliable D call. CDR1 SGHRS and CDR2 YFSETQ come from the germline V gene. The CDR3 covers 14 residues. The V gene lost 0 bases and the J gene lost 4 bases, with 8 bases spanning the gap.

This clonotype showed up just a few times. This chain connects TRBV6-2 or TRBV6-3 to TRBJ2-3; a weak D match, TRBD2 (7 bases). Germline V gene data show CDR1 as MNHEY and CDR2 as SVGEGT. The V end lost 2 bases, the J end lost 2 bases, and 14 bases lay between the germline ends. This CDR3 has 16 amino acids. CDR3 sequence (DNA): TGTGCCAGCAGTTACGAGGCCCGGGGGGCCACAGATACGCAGTATTTT. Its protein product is CASSYEARGATDTQYF.

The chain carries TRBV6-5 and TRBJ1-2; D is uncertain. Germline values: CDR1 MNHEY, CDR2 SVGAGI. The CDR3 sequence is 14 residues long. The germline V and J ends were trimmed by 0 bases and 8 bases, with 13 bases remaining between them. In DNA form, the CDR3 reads TGTGCCAGCAGTTACTCCTCCTCCCCTTTAGGCTACACCTTC. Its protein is CASSYSSSPLGYTF.

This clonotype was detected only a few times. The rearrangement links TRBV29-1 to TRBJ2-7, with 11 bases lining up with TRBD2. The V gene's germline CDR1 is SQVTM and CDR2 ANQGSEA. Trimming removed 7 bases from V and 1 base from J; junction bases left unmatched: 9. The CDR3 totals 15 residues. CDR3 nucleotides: TGCAGCGCTGTTGACCCTAGCGGGGGGTCCTACGAGCAGTACTTC. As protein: CSAVDPSGGSYEQYF.

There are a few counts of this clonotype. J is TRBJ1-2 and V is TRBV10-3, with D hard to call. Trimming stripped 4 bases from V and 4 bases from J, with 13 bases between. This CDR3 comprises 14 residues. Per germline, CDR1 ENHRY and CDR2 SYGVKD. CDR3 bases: TGTGCCATCAGTGTTGAACGGCAGGCCTATGGCTACACCTTC. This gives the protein CAISVERQAYGYTF.

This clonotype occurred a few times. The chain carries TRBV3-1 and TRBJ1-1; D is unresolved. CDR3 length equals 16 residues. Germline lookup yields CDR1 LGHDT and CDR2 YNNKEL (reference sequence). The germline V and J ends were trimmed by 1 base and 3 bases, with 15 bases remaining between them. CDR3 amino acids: CASSQGQNLLYTEAFF. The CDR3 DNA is TGTGCCAGCAGCCAAGGGCAGAACCTATTGTACACTGAAGCTTTCTTT. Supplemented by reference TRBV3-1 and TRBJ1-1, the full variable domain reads DTAVSQTPKYLVTQMGNDKSIKCEQNLGHDTMYWYKQDSKKFLKIMFSYNNKELIINETVPNRFSPKSPDKAHLNLHINSLELGDSAVYFCASSQGQNLLYTEAFFGQGTRLTVV.

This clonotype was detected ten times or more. The CDR3 here is CSARQGRRISTDTQYF. CDR3 coding DNA: TGCAGCGCGCGACAGGGAAGGAGGATCAGCACAGATACGCAGTATTTT. This chain links TRBV29-1 with TRBJ2-3; 7 bases agree with TRBD1. This CDR3 comprises 16 residues. Germline CDR1 is SQVTM and CDR2 is ANQGSEA. The J segment lost 0 bases and the V segment lost 7 bases, leaving 13 bases of the junction unmatched.

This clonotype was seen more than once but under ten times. The CDR3 DNA sequence: TGTGCCAGCAGCCAAGATCAGAAGACCCCTGTTCGTTACGAGCAGTACTTC. This codes for CASSQDQKTPVRYEQYF. The chain links TRBV4-2 to TRBJ2-7; D unclear. Germline CDR1 reads LGHNA; CDR2 reads YNFKEQ. V was pared by 0 bases and J by 4 bases, with 19 bases between. The CDR3 is 17 amino acids.

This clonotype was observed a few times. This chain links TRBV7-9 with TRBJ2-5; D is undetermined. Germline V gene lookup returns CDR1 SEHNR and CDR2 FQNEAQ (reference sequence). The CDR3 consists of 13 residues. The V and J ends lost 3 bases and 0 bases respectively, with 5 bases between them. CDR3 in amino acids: CASSLQYQETQYF. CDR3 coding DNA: TGTGCCAGCAGCTTGCAGTACCAAGAGACCCAGTACTTC.

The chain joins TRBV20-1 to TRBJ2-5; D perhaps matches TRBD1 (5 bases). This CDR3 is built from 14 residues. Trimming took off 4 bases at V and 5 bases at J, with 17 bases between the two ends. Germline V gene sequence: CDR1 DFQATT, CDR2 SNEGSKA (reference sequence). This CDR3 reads CSATKGNLGETQYF. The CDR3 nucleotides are TGCAGTGCTACCAAGGGGAATCTCGGGGAGACCCAGTACTTC.

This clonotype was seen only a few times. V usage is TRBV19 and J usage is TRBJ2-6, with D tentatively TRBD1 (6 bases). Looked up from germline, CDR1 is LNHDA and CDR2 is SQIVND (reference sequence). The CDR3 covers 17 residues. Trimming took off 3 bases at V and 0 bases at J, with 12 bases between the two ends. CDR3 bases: TGTGCCAGTAGTATCGACAGGAGAAGCTCTGGGGCCAACGTCCTGACTTTC. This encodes CASSIDRRSSGANVLTF.

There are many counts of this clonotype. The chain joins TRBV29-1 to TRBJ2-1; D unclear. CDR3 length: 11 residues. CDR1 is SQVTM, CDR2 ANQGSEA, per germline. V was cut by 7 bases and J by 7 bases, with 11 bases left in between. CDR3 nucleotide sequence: TGCAGCGCCGAGGTGCGGAATGAGCAGTTCTTC. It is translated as CSAEVRNEQFF.

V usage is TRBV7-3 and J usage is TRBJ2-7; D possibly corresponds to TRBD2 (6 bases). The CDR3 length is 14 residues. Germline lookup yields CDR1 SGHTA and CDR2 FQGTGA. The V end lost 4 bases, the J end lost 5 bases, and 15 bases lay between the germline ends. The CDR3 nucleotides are TGTGCCAGCAGCTACGGGACTGTACCTAACGAGCAGTACTTC. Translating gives CASSYGTVPNEQYF.

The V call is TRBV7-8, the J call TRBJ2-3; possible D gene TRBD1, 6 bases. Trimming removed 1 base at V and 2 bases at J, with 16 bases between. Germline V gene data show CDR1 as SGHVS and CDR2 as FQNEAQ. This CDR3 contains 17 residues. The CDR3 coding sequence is TGTGCCAGCAGCTTAGAAGTAGGGGGACATTCCACAGATACGCAGTATTTT. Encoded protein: CASSLEVGGHSTDTQYF.

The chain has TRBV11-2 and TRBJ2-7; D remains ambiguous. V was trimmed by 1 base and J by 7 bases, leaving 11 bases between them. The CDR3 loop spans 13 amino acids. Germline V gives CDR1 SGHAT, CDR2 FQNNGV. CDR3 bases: TGTGCCAGCAGCTTAGCATTCTTCTTAGAGCAGTACTTC. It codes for CASSLAFFLEQYF.

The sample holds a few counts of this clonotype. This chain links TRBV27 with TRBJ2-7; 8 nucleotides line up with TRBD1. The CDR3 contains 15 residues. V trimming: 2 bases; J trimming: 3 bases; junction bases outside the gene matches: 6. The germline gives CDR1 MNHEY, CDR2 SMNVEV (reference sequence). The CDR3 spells CASSLGQGNLYEQYV. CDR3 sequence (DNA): TGTGCCAGCAGTTTAGGACAGGGAAACCTCTACGAGCAGTACGTC.

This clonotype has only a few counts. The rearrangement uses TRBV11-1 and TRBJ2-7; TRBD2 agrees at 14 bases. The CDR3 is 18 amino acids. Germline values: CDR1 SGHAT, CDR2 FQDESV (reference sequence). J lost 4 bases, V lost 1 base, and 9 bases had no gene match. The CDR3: CASSLDFGTSGRGYEQYF. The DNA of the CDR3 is TGTGCCAGCAGCTTAGACTTCGGGACTAGCGGGAGAGGATACGAGCAGTACTTC.

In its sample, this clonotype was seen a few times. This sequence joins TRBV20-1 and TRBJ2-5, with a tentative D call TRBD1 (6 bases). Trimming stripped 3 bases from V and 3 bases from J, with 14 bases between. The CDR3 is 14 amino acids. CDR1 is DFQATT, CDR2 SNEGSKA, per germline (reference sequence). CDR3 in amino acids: CSASFEGEKETQYF. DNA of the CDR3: TGCAGTGCTAGTTTCGAGGGGGAGAAAGAGACCCAGTACTTC.

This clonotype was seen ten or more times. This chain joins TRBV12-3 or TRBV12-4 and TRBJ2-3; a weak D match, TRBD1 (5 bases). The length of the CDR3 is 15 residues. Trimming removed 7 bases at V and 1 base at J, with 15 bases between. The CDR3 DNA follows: TGTGCCAGCAACCAAGAAGGGGCAGGCACAGATACGCAGTATTTT. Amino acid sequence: CASNQEGAGTDTQYF.

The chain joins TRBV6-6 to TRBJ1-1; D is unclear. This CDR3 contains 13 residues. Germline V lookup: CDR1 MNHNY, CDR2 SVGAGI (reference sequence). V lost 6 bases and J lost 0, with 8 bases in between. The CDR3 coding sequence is TGTGCCAGCAGCGCGTTCATGAACACTGAAGCTTTCTTT. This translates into CASSAFMNTEAFF.

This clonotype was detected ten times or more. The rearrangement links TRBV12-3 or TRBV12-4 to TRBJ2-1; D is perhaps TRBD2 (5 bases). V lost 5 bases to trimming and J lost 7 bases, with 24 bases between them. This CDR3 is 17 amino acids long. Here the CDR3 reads CASSPSTSGPRTNEQFF. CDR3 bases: TGTGCCAGCAGTCCAAGCACCAGCGGACCGCGGACGAATGAGCAGTTCTTC.

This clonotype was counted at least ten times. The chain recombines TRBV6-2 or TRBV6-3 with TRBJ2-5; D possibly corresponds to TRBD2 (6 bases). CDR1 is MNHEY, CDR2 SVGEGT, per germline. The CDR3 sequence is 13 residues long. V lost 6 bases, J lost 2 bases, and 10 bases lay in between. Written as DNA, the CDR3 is TGTGCCAGCAGGGAGGGGCCACAAGAGACCCAGTACTTC. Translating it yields CASREGPQETQYF.

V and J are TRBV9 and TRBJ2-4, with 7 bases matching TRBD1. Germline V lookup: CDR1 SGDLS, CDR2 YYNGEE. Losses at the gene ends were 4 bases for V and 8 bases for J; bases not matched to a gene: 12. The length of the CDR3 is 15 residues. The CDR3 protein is CASSPIPGTVDIQYF. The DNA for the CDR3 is TGTGCCAGCAGCCCGATCCCCGGGACAGTCGACATTCAGTACTTC.

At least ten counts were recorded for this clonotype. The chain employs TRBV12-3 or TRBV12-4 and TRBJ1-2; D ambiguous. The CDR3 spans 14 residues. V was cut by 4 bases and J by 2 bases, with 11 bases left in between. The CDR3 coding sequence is TGTGCCAGCAGTTATGGACGGAGGAACTATGGCTACACCTTC. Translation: CASSYGRRNYGYTF.

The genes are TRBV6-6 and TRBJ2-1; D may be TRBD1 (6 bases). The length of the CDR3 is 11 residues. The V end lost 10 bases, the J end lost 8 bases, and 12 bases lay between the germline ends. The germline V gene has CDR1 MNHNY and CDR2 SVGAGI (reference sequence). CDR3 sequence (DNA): TGTGCCACCTACAGGGAAGATGAGCAGTTCTTC. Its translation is CATYREDEQFF.

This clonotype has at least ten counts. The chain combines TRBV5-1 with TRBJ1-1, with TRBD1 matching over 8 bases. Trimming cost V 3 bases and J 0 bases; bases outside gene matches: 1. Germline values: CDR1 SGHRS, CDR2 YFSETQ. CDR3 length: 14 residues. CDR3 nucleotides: TGCGCCAGCAGCTGGACAGGGCTGAACACTGAAGCTTTCTTT. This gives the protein CASSWTGLNTEAFF.

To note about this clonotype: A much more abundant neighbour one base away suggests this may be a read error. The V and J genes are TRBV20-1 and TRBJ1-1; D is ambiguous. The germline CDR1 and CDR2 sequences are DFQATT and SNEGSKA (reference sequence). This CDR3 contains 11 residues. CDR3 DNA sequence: TGCGGTGCTAGGAGGATCCCTGAAGCTTTCTTT. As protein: CGARRIPEAFF.

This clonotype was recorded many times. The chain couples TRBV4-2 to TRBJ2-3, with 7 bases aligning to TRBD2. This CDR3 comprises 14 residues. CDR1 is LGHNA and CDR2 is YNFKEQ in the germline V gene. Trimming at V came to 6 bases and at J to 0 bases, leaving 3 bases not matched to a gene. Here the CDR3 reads CASRSGTSTDTQYF. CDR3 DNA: TGTGCCAGCAGAAGCGGGACTAGCACAGATACGCAGTATTTT.

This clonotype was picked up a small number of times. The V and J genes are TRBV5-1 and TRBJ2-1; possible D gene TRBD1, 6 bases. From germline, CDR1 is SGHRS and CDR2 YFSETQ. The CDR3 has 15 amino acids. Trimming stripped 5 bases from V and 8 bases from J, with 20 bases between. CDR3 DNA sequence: TGCGCCAGCAGTAGAGGTCGACCTGAGGGGGATGAGCAGTTCTTC. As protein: CASSRGRPEGDEQFF.

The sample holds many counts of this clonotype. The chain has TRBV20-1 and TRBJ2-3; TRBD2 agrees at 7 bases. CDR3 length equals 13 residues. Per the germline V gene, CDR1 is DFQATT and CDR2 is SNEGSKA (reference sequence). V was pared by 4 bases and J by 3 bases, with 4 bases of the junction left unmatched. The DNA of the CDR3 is TGCAGTGCTATGGGCGGGGGAACAGATACGCAGTATTTT. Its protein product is CSAMGGGTDTQYF.

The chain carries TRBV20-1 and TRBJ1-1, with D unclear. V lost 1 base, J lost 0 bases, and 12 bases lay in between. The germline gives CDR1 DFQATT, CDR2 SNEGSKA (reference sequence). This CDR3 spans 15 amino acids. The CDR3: CSARGQEHMNTEAFF. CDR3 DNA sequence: TGCAGTGCTAGAGGCCAGGAGCATATGAACACTGAAGCTTTCTTT.